Below are 25 T cell receptor beta chains sequenced from a single sample in a study of CD8 T cells in ankylosing spondylitis. One entry per CDR3 protein results from TCRdb running MiXCR on the 5' RACE reads. The profile shows 700,000 or so distinct CDR3 sequences, 15% to 20% of them singletons. Points from the study as a whole: A TCR beta motif of several highly homologous variants appeared characteristic of ankylosing spondylitis blood.

No cognate antigen is known for these TCRs. The sequenced sample was blood, either unsorted or a sorted T cell fraction (not recorded which). Receptors were obtained from a male donor with ankylosing spondylitis.

The table lists this clonotype with a few counts. J is TRBJ2-1 and V is TRBV12-3 or TRBV12-4; 7 positions agree with TRBD1. This CDR3 contains 14 residues. V shed 6 bases and J 4 bases; nucleotides not matched to a gene: 6. CDR3 sequence (DNA): TGTGCCAGCAGCTGGACAGGAGCTTACAATGAGCAGTTCTTC. The encoded protein is CASSWTGAYNEQFF.

This clonotype was recorded a few times. The J gene is TRBJ1-3, the V gene TRBV10-3; D remains ambiguous. The CDR3 consists of 17 residues. V was trimmed by 0 bases and J by 0 bases, leaving 12 bases between them. Germline CDR1 reads ENHRY; CDR2 reads SYGVKD. The CDR3 reads CAISESSPSDSGNTIYF. The CDR3, as DNA: TGTGCCATCAGTGAGTCTTCTCCCAGCGACTCTGGAAACACCATATATTTT.

The chain uses TRBV7-9 and TRBJ2-3; D possibly corresponds to TRBD2 (5 bases). V was shortened by 7 bases and J by 2 bases, with 7 bases between the two germline ends. This CDR3 has 12 residues. The V gene's germline CDR1 is SEHNR and CDR2 FQNEAQ (reference sequence). The CDR3 reads CASMRATDTQYF. The CDR3 DNA sequence: TGTGCCAGCATGCGGGCCACAGATACGCAGTATTTT.

This clonotype has only a few counts. This chain joins TRBV24-1 and TRBJ1-4; a possible D gene is TRBD1 (6 bases). The germline CDR1 and CDR2 sequences are KGHDR and SFDVKD. The CDR3 totals 16 residues. The ends were cut back, 3 bases at V and 5 bases at J, with 15 bases in the middle. CDR3 coding DNA: TGTGCCACCAGTGATAGTTCGGCAGGGGCGAATGAAAAACTGTTTTTT. Protein product: CATSDSSAGANEKLFF.

Ten or more counts support this clonotype. The V gene is TRBV30, the J gene TRBJ2-2; D remains ambiguous. Deletions cut 3 bases from V and 6 bases from J, with 5 bases between. In germline, CDR1 is GTSNPN, CDR2 SVGIG (reference sequence). CDR3 length equals 11 residues. The CDR3 DNA follows: TGTGCCTGGAGCGGAGCCGGGGAGCTGTTTTTT. This codes for CAWSGAGELFF.

This clonotype showed up just a few times. This chain joins TRBV20-1 and TRBJ2-7, with 7 bases that match TRBD1. Germline values: CDR1 DFQATT, CDR2 SNEGSKA (reference sequence). With 2 bases clipped from V and 4 bases from J, the junction kept 5 bases outside the gene matches. This CDR3 has 13 amino acids. CDR3 protein: CSARFDRDYEQYF. The CDR3 DNA reads TGCAGTGCTAGATTCGACAGGGATTACGAGCAGTACTTC.

The chain combines TRBV7-1 with TRBJ2-7; the match to TRBD2 covers 10 bases. TRBV7-1 qualifies as an ORF whose function is uncertain. Trimming took 3 bases from V and 2 from J; bases not matched to a gene: 25. This CDR3 is built from 22 residues. Here the CDR3 DNA reads TGTGCCAGCAGCTCCTCCCAGATGGGGCTAGCGGGAGTCCTTCCGGGCCCCTACGAGCAGTACTTC. Translation: CASSSSQMGLAGVLPGPYEQYF.

The gene calls are TRBV4-2 and TRBJ2-1, with D possibly being TRBD2 (6 bases). V was pared by 0 bases and J by 7 bases, with 13 bases between. CDR1 is LGHNA and CDR2 is YNFKEQ in the germline V gene. The CDR3 spans 15 residues. The CDR3: CASSQDGASENEQFF. CDR3 DNA: TGTGCCAGCAGCCAAGATGGGGCTAGCGAGAATGAGCAGTTCTTC.

V is TRBV20-1 and J is TRBJ2-7, with a weak D call TRBD2 (5 bases). V was clipped by 3 bases and J by 6 bases, with 12 bases between them. The CDR3 spans 12 residues. In germline, CDR1 is DFQATT, CDR2 SNEGSKA (reference sequence). The CDR3 region is CSASRGLSEQYF. The CDR3, as DNA: TGCAGTGCTAGTAGAGGACTTTCCGAGCAGTACTTC.

This clonotype showed up many times. The junction departs from the called germline gene at one end, perhaps through a read error. The chain combines TRBV3-1 with TRBJ2-5; TRBD1 agrees at 7 bases. This CDR3 has 12 amino acids. In germline, CDR1 is LGHDT, CDR2 YNNKEL (reference sequence). CDR3 sequence (DNA): TGCGCCAGCAGCCAGGGGGAAGAGACCCAGTACTTC. This gives the protein CASSQGEETQYF.

This clonotype was seen more than once but under ten times. CDR3 region: CASSPLGPPLFHEQYF. The CDR3 coding sequence is TGTGCCAGCAGCCCTCTTGGACCGCCACTTTTTCACGAGCAGTACTTC. V usage is TRBV27 and J usage is TRBJ2-7; D call uncertain. CDR3 size: 16 residues. The germline CDR1 and CDR2 sequences are MNHEY and SMNVEV (reference sequence). Trimming removed 6 bases from V and 5 bases from J, with 23 bases in between.

At least ten counts were recorded for this clonotype. The CDR3 DNA follows: TGTGCCAGCAGTCTACAGGGTAATGGAAACACCATATATTTT. Translation: CASSLQGNGNTIYF. The chain couples TRBV12-3 or TRBV12-4 to TRBJ1-3; weak D call: TRBD1 (6 bases). Trimming shortened V by 5 bases and J by 3 bases, and 11 bases separated the two germline ends. This CDR3 is 14 amino acids long.

J is TRBJ1-2 and V is TRBV10-3, with 9 bases aligning to TRBD1. Looked up from germline, CDR1 is ENHRY and CDR2 is SYGVKD. V lost 5 bases to trimming and J lost 2 bases; unmatched junction nucleotides: 6. CDR3 size: 15 residues. The CDR3, as DNA: TGTGCCATCAGTCATAACAGGGGGCCCAACTATGGCTACACCTTC. Translating it yields CAISHNRGPNYGYTF.

This chain links TRBV3-1 with TRBJ2-1; 12 nucleotides align to TRBD2. Trimming took 5 bases from V and 0 from J; bases not matched to a gene: 8. Germline V gives CDR1 LGHDT, CDR2 YNNKEL (reference sequence). The CDR3 loop spans 18 amino acids. The CDR3 loop reads CASSGRLAGESSYNEQFF. DNA of the CDR3: TGTGCCAGCAGCGGACGACTAGCGGGGGAGAGCTCCTACAATGAGCAGTTCTTC.

The chain recombines TRBV12-3 or TRBV12-4 with TRBJ2-1; 10 positions match TRBD2. The CDR3 covers 15 residues. After removal of 7 bases from V and 7 bases from J, the junction contained 10 bases not matched to a gene. Written as DNA, the CDR3 is TGTGCCAGCACTTCTAGCGGGAGTCGGTGGAATGAGCAGTTCTTC. Translating gives CASTSSGSRWNEQFF.

The genes are TRBV7-9 and TRBJ2-1; D possibly uses TRBD1 or TRBD2 (5 bases each). The germline gives CDR1 SEHNR, CDR2 FQNEAQ (reference sequence). The CDR3 extends over 17 amino acids. V lost 4 bases, J lost 2 bases, and 18 bases lay in between. The CDR3 spells CASSSKSLGEAYNEQFF. In DNA form, the CDR3 reads TGTGCCAGCAGCTCAAAGTCACTAGGGGAAGCCTACAATGAGCAGTTCTTC.

A few counts support this clonotype. The chain recombines TRBV5-1 with TRBJ2-1; 7 bases are a match to TRBD2. The CDR3 is 16 amino acids. V shed 4 bases and J 0 bases; nucleotides not matched to a gene: 7. CDR1 and CDR2 from the germline V gene are SGHRS and YFSETQ. The CDR3 coding sequence is TGCGCCAGCAGCCCAGCTAGCGGTAGCTCCTACAATGAGCAGTTCTTC. Translation: CASSPASGSSYNEQFF. Variable domain in full (rest from reference TRBV5-1 and TRBJ2-1): KAGVTQTPRYLIKTRGQQVTLSCSPISGHRSVSWYQQTPGQGLQFLFEYFSETQRNKGNFPGRFSGRQFSNSRSEMNVSTLELGDSALYLCASSPASGSSYNEQFFGPGTRLTVL.

The rearrangement links TRBV28 to TRBJ2-1, with TRBD2 matching 7 bases. Germline V gene data show CDR1 as MDHEN and CDR2 as SYDVKM. This CDR3 comprises 16 residues. The ends lost 8 bases at V and 3 bases at J; junction bases unmatched: 13. CDR3 in amino acids: CASRRLGKRDYNEQFF. The CDR3, as DNA: TGTGCCAGCCGACGACTCGGCAAGCGGGACTACAATGAGCAGTTCTTC.

The chain recombines TRBV20-1 with TRBJ2-7; 9 nucleotides match TRBD1. V lost 0 bases to trimming and J lost 3 bases; unmatched junction nucleotides: 3. Germline V gene data show CDR1 as DFQATT and CDR2 as SNEGSKA (reference sequence). CDR3 length equals 14 residues. In DNA, the CDR3 is TGCAGTGCTAGAGATTCGACAGGGGGCTACGAGCAGTACTTC. Its translation: CSARDSTGGYEQYF.

This clonotype was observed many times. The chain links TRBV30 to TRBJ2-1; D is unresolved. Germline V gene sequence: CDR1 GTSNPN, CDR2 SVGIG (reference sequence). This CDR3 has 11 amino acids. V was pared by 3 bases and J by 7 bases, with 7 bases between. In DNA form, the CDR3 reads TGTGCCTGGAGCGAGTGGAATGAGCAGTTCTTC. It yields the protein CAWSEWNEQFF.

This clonotype appeared a few times. The rearrangement links TRBV4-3 to TRBJ2-7, with 7 bases identical to TRBD1. Germline CDR1 LGHNA, CDR2 YSLEER. J lost 5 bases, V lost 0 bases, and 7 bases had no gene match. This CDR3 region has 15 residues. The CDR3 nucleotides read TGCGCCAGCAGCCAAGAAAATACCCAGGGGGACGAGCAGTACTTC. This sequence encodes CASSQENTQGDEQYF.

The chain has TRBV4-3 and TRBJ1-2; D gene unclear. CDR3 length: 16 amino acids. Germline lookup yields CDR1 LGHNA and CDR2 YSLEER. Trimming removed 1 base at V and 7 bases at J, with 19 bases between. Here the CDR3 reads CASSQVGTERRAGYTF. In DNA form, the CDR3 reads TGCGCCAGCAGCCAAGTCGGTACAGAGCGGAGGGCTGGCTACACCTTC.

The chain carries TRBV5-6 and TRBJ2-1; D tentatively fits TRBD1 or TRBD2 (5 bases each). Germline loops: CDR1 SGHDT, CDR2 YYEEEE. The CDR3 has 16 amino acids. V lost 2 bases and J lost 2, with 14 bases in between. For the CDR3, the DNA is TGTGCCAGCAGCTTATTCGAGGGGCAGGCCTACAATGAGCAGTTCTTC. Protein product: CASSLFEGQAYNEQFF.

The V call is TRBV12-3 or TRBV12-4, the J call TRBJ2-7; weak D call: TRBD1 (5 bases). CDR3 length equals 13 residues. Trimming removed 4 bases at V and 2 bases at J, with 9 bases between. This CDR3 reads CASSSSDTYEQYF. DNA of the CDR3: TGTGCCAGCAGTTCATCGGACACCTACGAGCAGTACTTC.

This chain connects TRBV29-1 to TRBJ2-7; 8 nucleotides line up with TRBD2. J was trimmed by 3 bases and V by 7 bases; bases with no gene match: 14. The CDR3 totals 15 residues. Germline CDR1 SQVTM, CDR2 ANQGSEA. The CDR3 sequence is CSAWGGTGTSYEQYF. The CDR3 region has the DNA TGCAGCGCCTGGGGGGGGACCGGGACTAGCTACGAGCAGTACTTC.